This TCR beta chain was recorded in a study of T cells after yellow fever vaccination (dated by TCRdb to between 2018 and 2020). Study-level background: Libraries from fractions with low cell numbers were prepared with the SMART-Seq v4 Ultra Low Input RNA kit. Two healthy male donors, one aged 18 to 29 and one aged 30 to 40 years, made up the cohort. Bulk PBMC replicates and cell subsets were isolated from blood drawn at multiple timepoints before and after both primary and secondary immunization. To track T-cell clones before and after primary and booster YFV17D yellow fever vaccination, bulk TCR alpha and beta repertoires were sequenced longitudinally. Overall study outcomes, separate from this receptor: Compared with the primary T-cell response, the secondary T-cell response was faster but weaker, reaching its peak on day 5 rather than on day 15. A small fraction of clonotypes appeared in both the CD4 and CD8 compartments, likely as a result of convergent recombination. Only a couple of donors were included in the study, so the extent to which the findings can be generalized is limited. Computational filtering was needed because FACS-sorted repertoires could contain abundant contaminating clonotypes from the bulk population. After the booster, most of the clones that had expanded following primary vaccination were detected again (around 97% of CD4 and 88% of CD8), which suggests that memory was broadly maintained.

CDR1 and CDR2, looked up from the germline V gene, are SGHTA and FQGNSA. Taken from cysteine to phenylalanine, the CDR3 has 15 residues. The entry retains the CDR3 DNA only, 45 bases that are in frame from base 1. Cut back by 6 bases and 2 bases, the V and J ends lie 11 bases apart. Reading the label with the study, this specimen's treatment or condition is: live attenuated yellow fever vaccine strain. At every blood-draw timepoint, two biological replicates of bulk PBMCs were collected. PBMCs were isolated from peripheral blood using a standard Ficoll-Paque protocol. RNA was extracted with TriZol from bulk PBMCs, CD4 and CD8 fractions, and dextramer-positive and dextramer-negative fractions. TCR cDNA was made using 5'RACE template switching, a step that added a universal primer site and unique molecular identifiers. Priming of cDNA synthesis was performed from both the TCR alpha and TCR beta constant segments. Libraries were amplified in two PCR steps, with sample barcodes and sequencing adapters added in the second step. Sequencing of libraries was done on Illumina HiSeq 2500 (2x100 bp) or NovaSeq (2x150 bp). For the original study's pipeline: Demultiplexing of reads and collapsing into UMI consensus sequences were performed with MIGEC, and V(D)J alignment was carried out with MiXCR. Vaccine-responding clonotypes were identified with edgeR using replicate PBMC samples, with FDR below 0.01 and a log2 fold change above 5 up to day 15 being required. Each bulk clonotype received a CD4 or CD8 identity based on whether the sequenced CD4 or CD8 repertoire contained that clonotype at higher abundance. TCRdb handled the public reads itself, with Q25 trimming in fastp and clone calling in MiXCR, and kept productive beta chains. Rows matching on CDR3 protein sequence are summarized as one entry with the most common DNA and genes. The V and J calls shown here were made by TCRdb, not taken from the authors' results. The sample profile shows approximately 550,000 distinct CDR3 sequences; less than 20% of them were found once. The leading ten clones occupy roughly an eighth of the sample.

This clonotype showed up just a few times. Its antigen remains undetermined. Per-nucleotide qualities are absent, and no much larger clonotype sits a single base away. The source of this sequence is a man younger than 45 who received the YFV17D yellow fever vaccine. The material was PBMCs, obtained 15 days after the yellow fever booster vaccination. The V gene is TRBV7-2 and the J gene is TRBJ2-6, with TRBD2 tentatively as D gene (5 bases match). The CDR3 corresponds to CASSPGGAGANVLTF. Read as DNA, the sequence is TGTGCCAGCAGTCCCGGAGGCGCTGGGGCCAACGTCCTGACTTTC.